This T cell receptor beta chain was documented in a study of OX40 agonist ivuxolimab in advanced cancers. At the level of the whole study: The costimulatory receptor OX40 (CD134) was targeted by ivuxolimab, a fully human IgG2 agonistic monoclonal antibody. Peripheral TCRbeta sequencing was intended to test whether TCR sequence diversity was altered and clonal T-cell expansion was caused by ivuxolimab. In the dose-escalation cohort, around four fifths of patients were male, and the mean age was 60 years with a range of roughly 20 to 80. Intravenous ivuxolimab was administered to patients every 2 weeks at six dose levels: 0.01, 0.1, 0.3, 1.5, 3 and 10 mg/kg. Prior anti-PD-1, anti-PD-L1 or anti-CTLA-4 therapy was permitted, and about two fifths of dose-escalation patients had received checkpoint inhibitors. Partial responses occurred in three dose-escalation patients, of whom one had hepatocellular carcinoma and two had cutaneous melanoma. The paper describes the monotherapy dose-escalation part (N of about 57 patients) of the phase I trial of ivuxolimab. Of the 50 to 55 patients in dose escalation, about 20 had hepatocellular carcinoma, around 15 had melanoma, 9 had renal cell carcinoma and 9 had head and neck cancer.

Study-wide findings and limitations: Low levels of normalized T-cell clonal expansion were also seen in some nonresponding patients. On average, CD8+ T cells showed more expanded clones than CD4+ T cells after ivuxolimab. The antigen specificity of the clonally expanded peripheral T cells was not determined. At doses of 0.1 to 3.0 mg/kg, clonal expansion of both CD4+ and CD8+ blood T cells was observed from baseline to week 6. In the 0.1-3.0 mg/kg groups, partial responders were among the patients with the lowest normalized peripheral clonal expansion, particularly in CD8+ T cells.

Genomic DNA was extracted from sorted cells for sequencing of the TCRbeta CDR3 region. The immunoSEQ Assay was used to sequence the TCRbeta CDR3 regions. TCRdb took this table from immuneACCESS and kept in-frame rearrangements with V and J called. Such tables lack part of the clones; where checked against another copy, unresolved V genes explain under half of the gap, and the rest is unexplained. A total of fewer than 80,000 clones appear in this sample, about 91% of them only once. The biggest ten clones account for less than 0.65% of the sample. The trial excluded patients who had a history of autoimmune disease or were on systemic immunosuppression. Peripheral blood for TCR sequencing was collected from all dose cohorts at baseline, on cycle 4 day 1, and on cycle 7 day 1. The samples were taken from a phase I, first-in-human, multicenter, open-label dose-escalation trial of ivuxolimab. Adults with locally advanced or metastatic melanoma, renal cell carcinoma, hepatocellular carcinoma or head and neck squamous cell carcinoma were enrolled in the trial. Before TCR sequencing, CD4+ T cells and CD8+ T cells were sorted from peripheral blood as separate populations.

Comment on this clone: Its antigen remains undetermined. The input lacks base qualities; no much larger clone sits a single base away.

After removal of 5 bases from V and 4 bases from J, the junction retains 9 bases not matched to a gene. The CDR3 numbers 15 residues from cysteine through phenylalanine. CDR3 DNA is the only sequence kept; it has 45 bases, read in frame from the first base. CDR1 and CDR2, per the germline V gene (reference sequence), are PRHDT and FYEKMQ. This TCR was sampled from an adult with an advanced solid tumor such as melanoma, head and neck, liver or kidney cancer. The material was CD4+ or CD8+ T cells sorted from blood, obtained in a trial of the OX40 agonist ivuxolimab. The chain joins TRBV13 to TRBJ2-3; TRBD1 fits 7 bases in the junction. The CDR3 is CASSKLGQVADTQYF. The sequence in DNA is TGTGCCAGCAGCAAACTCGGACAGGTTGCAGATACGCAGTATTTT.